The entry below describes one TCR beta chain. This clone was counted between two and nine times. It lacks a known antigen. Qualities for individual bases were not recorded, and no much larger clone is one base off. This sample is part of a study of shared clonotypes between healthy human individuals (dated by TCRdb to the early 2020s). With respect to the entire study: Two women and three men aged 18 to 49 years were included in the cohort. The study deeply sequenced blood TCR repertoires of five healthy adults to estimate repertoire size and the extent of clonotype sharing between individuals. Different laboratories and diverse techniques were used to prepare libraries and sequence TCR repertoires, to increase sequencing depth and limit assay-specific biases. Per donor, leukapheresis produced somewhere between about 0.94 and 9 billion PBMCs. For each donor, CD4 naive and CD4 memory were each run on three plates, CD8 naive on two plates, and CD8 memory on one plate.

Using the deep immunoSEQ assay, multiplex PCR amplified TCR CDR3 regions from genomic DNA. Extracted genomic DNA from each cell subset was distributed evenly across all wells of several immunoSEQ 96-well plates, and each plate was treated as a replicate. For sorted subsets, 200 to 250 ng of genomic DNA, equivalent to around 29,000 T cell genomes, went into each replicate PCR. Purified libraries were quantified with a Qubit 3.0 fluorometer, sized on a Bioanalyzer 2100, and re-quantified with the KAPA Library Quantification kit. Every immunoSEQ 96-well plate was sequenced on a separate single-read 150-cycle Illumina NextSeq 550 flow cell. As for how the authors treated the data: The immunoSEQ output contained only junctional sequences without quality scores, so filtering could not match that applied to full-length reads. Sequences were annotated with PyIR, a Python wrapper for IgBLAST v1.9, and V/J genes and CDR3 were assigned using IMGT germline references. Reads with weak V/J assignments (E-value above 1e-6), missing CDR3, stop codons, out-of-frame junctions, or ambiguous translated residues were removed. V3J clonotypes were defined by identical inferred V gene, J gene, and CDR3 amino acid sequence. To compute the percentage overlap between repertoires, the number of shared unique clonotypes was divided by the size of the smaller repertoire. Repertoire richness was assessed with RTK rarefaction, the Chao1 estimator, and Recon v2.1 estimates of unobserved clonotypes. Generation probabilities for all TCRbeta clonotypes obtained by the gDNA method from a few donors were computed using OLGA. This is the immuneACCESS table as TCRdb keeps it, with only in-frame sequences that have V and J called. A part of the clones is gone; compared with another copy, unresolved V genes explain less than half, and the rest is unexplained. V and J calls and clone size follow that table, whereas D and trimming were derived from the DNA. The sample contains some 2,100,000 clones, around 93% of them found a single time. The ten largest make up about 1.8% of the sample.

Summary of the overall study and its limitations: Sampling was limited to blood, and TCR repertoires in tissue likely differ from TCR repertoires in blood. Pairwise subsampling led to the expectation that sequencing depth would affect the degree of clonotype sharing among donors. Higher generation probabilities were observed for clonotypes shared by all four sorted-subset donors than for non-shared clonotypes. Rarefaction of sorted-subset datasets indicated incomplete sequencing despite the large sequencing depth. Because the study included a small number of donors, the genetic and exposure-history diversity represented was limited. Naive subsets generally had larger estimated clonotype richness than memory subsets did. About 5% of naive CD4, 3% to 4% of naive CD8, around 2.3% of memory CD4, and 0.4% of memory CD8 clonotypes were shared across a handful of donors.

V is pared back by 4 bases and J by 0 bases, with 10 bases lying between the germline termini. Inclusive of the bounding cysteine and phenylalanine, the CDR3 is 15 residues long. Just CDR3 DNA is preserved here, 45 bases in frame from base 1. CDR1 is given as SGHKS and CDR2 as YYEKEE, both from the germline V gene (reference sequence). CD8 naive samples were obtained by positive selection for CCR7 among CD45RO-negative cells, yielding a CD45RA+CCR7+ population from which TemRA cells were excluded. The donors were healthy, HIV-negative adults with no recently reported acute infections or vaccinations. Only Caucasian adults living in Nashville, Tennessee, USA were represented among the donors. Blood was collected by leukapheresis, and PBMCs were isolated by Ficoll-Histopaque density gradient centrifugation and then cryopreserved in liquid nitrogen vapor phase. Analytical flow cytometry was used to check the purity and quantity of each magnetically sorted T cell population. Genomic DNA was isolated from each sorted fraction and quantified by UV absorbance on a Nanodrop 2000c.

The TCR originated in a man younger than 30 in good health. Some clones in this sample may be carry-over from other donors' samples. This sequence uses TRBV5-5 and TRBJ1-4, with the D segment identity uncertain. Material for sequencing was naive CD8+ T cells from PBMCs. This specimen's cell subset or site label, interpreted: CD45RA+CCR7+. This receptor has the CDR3 CASSLTGATNEKLFF. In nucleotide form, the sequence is TGTGCCAGCAGCCTTACGGGTGCAACTAATGAAAAACTGTTTTTT.